The sequence of this TCR beta chain was determined in a study of vaccination effects on CD4 cells after COVID-19. Study in general: At 16 days and one week before vaccination, a couple of convalescent patients gave samples. Study-level findings and limits: Late post-vaccination samples showed marked contraction of infection- and vaccine-induced clones.

On this clone itself: Its target is unknown.

Prior to sequencing, the ViraFEST assay stimulated PBMC with viral peptide pools, which expanded the antigen-specific CD4+ T cells. Between days 10 and 11 of culture, CD4+ T cells were separated out. The person had a PCR-confirmed SARS-CoV-2 infection during March to December 2020. PBMC cultures contained 1.8 million or so cells per well, 9.5 to 10 IU/ml IL-2 and 10 ug/ml peptides. An HIV-1 Nef peptide pool was employed for negative control culture. Using immunoSEQ multiplex PCR, the repertoire was profiled, and TCRdb retains in-frame clones only, with some absent. The table has roughly 70,000 clones, about 69% seen once. Sequencing used CD4+ T cells from PBMCs cultured with HIV peptides, obtained before COVID-19 vaccination. Described subset: HIV-1 Nef peptide pool negative control/reference culture. The clonotype comes from a human donor who had a prior SARS-CoV-2 infection.

CDR3: CASSLVIQGAAGYTF. CDR3 nucleotide sequence: TGTGCCAGCAGCTTGGTCATACAGGGGGCTGCTGGCTACACCTTC. This chain uses TRBV5-5 with TRBJ1-2, with 9 bases that match TRBD1. The CDR3 extends over 15 amino acids. Losses at the gene ends were 0 bases for V and 7 bases for J; bases not matched to a gene: 7. Germline V gene lookup returns CDR1 SGHKS and CDR2 YYEKEE (reference sequence). The entire variable domain, with the rest obtained from reference TRBV5-5 and TRBJ1-2, is as follows: DAGVTQSPTHLIKTRGQQVTLRCSPISGHKSVSWYQQVLGQGPQFIFQYYEKEERGRGNFPDRFSARQFPNYSSELNVNALLLGDSALYLCASSLVIQGAAGYTFGSGTRLTVV.